This section outlines one T cell receptor beta chain sequence together with its context. This entry belongs to a study of blood T cell repertoires in COVID-19. Overall study context: Some COVID-19 samples were acute and others convalescent; all came from the United States, Italy and Spain. Sources were T cells, B-cell-depleted T cells, or PBMCs; the material itself was cDNA or gDNA.

Trimming cost V 5 bases and J 10 bases; bases outside gene matches: 7. The CDR3 is 14 amino acids. Germline CDR1 MNHEY, CDR2 SVGAGI. Authors' processing steps: Reference gene primers were amplified, and this amplification served to estimate nucleated cell counts. Using immunoSEQ multiplex PCR, the repertoire was profiled, and TCRdb retains in-frame clones only, with some absent. V and J calls and clone size are as listed in that table; D and trimming were resolved from the DNA. The sample shows approximately 65,000 clones, 80% to 90% of them seen only once. Sequencing was done on a sample of peripheral blood. The receptor comes from a middle-aged man with acute or convalescent COVID-19. This sequence joins TRBV6-5 and TRBJ1-6; 8 bases match TRBD1. Here the CDR3 reads CASSRQGIESPLHF. The CDR3 coding sequence is TGTGCCAGCAGTCGACAGGGGATTGAATCACCCCTCCACTTT.